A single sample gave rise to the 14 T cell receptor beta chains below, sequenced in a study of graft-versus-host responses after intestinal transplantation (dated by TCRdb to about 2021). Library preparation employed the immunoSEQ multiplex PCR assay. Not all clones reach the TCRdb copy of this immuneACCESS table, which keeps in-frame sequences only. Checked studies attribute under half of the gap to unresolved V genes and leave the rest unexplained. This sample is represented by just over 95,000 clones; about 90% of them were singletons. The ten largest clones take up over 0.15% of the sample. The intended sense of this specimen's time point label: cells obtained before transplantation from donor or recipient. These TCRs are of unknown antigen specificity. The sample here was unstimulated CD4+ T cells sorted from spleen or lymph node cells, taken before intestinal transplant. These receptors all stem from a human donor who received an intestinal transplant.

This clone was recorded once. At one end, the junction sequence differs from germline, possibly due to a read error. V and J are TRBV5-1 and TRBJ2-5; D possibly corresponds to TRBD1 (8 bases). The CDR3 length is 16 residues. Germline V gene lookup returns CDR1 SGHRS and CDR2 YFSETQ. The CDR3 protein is CASSSPDRAGEGTQHF. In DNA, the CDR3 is TGCGCCAGCAGCTCCCCGGACAGGGCGGGAGAGGGGACCCAGCACTTC.

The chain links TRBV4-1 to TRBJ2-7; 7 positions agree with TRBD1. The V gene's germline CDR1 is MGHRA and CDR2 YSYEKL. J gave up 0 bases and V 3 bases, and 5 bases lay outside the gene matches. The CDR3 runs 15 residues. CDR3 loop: CASSHPTGSSYEQYF. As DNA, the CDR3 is TGCGCCAGCAGCCACCCGACAGGGAGCTCCTACGAGCAGTACTTC.

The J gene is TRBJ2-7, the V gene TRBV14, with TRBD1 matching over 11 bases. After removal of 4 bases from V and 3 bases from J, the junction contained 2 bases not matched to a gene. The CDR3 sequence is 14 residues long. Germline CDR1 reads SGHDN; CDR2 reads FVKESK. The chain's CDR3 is CASSPGTGGYEQYF. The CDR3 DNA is TGTGCCAGCAGCCCCGGGACAGGGGGCTACGAGCAGTACTTC.

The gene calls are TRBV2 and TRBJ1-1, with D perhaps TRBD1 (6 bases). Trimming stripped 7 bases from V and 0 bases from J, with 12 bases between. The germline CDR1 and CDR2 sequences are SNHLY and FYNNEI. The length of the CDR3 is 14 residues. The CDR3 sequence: CASIYRDMNTEAFF. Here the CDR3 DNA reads TGTGCCAGCATTTACAGGGACATGAACACTGAAGCTTTCTTT.

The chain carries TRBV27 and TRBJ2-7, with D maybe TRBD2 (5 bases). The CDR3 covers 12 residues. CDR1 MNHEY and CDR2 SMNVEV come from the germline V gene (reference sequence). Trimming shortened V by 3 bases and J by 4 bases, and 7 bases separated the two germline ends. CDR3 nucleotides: TGTGCCAGCAGTTTTGGAGGTTACGAGCAGTACTTC. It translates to CASSFGGYEQYF.

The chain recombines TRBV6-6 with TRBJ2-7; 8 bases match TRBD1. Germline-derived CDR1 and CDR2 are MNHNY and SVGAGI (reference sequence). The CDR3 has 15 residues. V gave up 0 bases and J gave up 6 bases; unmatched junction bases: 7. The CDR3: CASSYSSQGASEQYF. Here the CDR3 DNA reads TGTGCCAGCAGTTACTCGTCCCAGGGGGCATCCGAGCAGTACTTC.

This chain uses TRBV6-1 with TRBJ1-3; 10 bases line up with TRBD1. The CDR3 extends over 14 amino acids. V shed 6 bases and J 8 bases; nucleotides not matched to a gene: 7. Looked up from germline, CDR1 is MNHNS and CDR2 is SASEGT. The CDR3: CASRTTGGRDTIYF. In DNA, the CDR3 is TGTGCCAGCAGGACGACAGGGGGCAGGGACACCATATATTTT.

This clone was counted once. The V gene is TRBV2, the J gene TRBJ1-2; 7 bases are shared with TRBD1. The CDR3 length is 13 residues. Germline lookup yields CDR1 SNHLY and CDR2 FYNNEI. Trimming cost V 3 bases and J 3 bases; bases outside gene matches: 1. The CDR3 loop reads CASSDQGDYGYTF. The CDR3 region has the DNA TGTGCCAGCAGTGATCAGGGGGACTATGGCTACACCTTC.

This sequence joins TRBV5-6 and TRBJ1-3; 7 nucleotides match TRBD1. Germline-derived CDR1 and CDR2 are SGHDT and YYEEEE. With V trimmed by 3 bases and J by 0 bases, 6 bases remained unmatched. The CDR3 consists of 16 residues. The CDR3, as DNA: TGTGCCAGCAGCTCGTGGACAGGTCACTCTGGAAACACCATATATTTT. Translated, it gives CASSSWTGHSGNTIYF.

CDR3 DNA sequence: TGCGCCAGCAGCCAAGATATCCCAGCGGGCCGATCCTACAATGAGCAGTTCTTC. Protein product: CASSQDIPAGRSYNEQFF. J is TRBJ2-1 and V is TRBV4-1; D is perhaps TRBD2 (6 bases). Germline V gene sequence: CDR1 MGHRA, CDR2 YSYEKL. Trimming took off 0 bases at V and 1 base at J, with 16 bases between the two ends. The CDR3 length is 18 residues.

The CDR3 sequence: CASKTSGPFDTQYF. The CDR3 region has the DNA TGCGCCAGCAAGACCAGCGGGCCTTTTGATACGCAGTATTTT. The gene calls are TRBV5-1 and TRBJ2-3; D is perhaps TRBD2 (6 bases). Germline V CDR1 and CDR2: SGHRS, YFSETQ. V gave up 6 bases and J gave up 6 bases, with 17 bases separating them. This CDR3 comprises 14 residues. Variable domain in full (rest from reference TRBV5-1 and TRBJ2-3): KAGVTQTPRYLIKTRGQQVTLSCSPISGHRSVSWYQQTPGQGLQFLFEYFSETQRNKGNFPGRFSGRQFSNSRSEMNVSTLELGDSALYLCASKTSGPFDTQYFGPGTRLTVL.

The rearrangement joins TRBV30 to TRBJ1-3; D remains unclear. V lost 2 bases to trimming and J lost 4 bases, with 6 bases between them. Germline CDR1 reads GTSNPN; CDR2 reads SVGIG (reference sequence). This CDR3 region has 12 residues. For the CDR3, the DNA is TGTGCCTGGAGTACTCGGGGAAACACCATATATTTT. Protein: CAWSTRGNTIYF.

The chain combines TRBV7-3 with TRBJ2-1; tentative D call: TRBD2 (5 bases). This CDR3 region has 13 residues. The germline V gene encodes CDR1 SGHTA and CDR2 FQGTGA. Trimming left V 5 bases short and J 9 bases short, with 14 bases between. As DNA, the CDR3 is TGTGCCAGCAGCCGAGGGCTCGGTGCTGAGCAGTTCTTC. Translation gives CASSRGLGAEQFF.

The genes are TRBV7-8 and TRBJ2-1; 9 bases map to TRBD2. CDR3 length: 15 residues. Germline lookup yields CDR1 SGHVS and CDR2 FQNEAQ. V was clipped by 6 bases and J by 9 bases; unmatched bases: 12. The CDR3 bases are TGTGCCAGCAGTTTGCAGGGACTAGCAGTGTTTGAGCAGTTCTTC. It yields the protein CASSLQGLAVFEQFF.